Each of the 3 T cell receptor beta chains below was sequenced from the same sample in a study of OX40 agonist ivuxolimab in advanced cancers. Some clones are missing from TCRdb's copy, which holds only in-frame ones; the method was immunoSEQ multiplex PCR. The table includes fewer than 25,000 clones, approximately 86% detected once. The material sequenced was CD4+ or CD8+ T cells sorted from blood, taken in a trial of the OX40 agonist ivuxolimab. All receptors come from an adult with an advanced solid tumor such as melanoma, head and neck, liver or kidney cancer.

This chain joins TRBV7-3 and TRBJ2-5, with D perhaps being TRBD1 or TRBD2 (6 bases each). The CDR3 is made up of 17 amino acids. The germline gives CDR1 SGHTA, CDR2 FQGTGA. Trimming cost V 4 bases and J 4 bases, with 22 bases left between them. The DNA for the CDR3 is TGTGCCAGCAGCTCCTACGGACCCACCTCGGGGGCAGAGACCCAGTACTTC. Protein product: CASSSYGPTSGAETQYF.

This CDR3 is CASSLAEGDTYEQYF. CDR3 bases: TGCGCCAGCAGCTTGGCGGAGGGGGATACCTACGAGCAGTACTTC. V and J are TRBV5-1 and TRBJ2-7; either TRBD1 or TRBD2 may fit D (6 bases each). From germline, CDR1 is SGHRS and CDR2 YFSETQ. V lost 0 bases to trimming and J lost 2 bases, with 12 bases between them. The CDR3 is made up of 15 amino acids.

The chain's CDR3 is CASSPEDGGGPPQHF. CDR3 DNA sequence: TGTGCCAGCAGCCCCGAGGATGGAGGGGGCCCGCCCCAGCATTTT. The chain joins TRBV21-1 to TRBJ1-5; the listed D gene, TRBD1, was not tested against the DNA. TRBV21-1 is shown as a pseudogene. The CDR3 length is 15 residues.